The 21 T cell receptor beta chains presented below share a single source sample, sequenced in a study of cytomegalovirus exposure and HLA in healthy donors. PCR primers comprised 60 Vbeta and 13 Jbeta primers. Produced via immunoSEQ multiplex PCR; TCRdb's table is partial and in-frame only. The sample lists 90,000 to 150,000 clones, over 60% occurring once. Sequencing was carried out using PBMCs. These receptors were obtained from a man in his late teens or twenties in good health and CMV-seropositive.

The CDR3 coding sequence is TGTGCCAGCAGCTCGGGTCTTTACAATGAGCAGTTCTTC. Translating it yields CASSSGLYNEQFF. The rearrangement links TRBV7-9 to TRBJ2-1; no firm D call. V lost 4 bases, J lost 4 bases, and 8 bases lay in between. The CDR3 spans 13 residues. The V gene's germline CDR1 is SEHNR and CDR2 FQNEAQ (reference sequence).

Of note for this clone: One end of the junction varies from germline; a read error may be responsible. The genes are TRBV28 and TRBJ2-6; 11 nucleotides line up with TRBD2. The length of the CDR3 is 17 residues. Germline V gene sequence: CDR1 MDHEN, CDR2 SYDVKM. CDR3 DNA sequence: TGTGCCAGCAGTTCGACTAGCGGGACGTCTGGGGCCAACGGCCTGACTTTC. Amino acid sequence: CASSSTSGTSGANGLTF.

V and J are TRBV7-9 and TRBJ1-5; D may be TRBD1 (5 bases). Trimming removed 4 bases from V and 3 bases from J, with 13 bases in between. Germline V gives CDR1 SEHNR, CDR2 FQNEAQ (reference sequence). This CDR3 is 15 amino acids long. The CDR3 DNA reads TGTGCCAGCAGCTCCGGACAAGCAGTCAATCAGCCCCAGCATTTT. It specifies CASSSGQAVNQPQHF. The full variable domain, rest sourced from reference TRBV7-9 and TRBJ1-5, is DTGVSQNPRHKITKRGQNVTFRCDPISEHNRLYWYRQTLGQGPEFLTYFQNEAQLEKSRLLSDRFSAERPKGSFSTLEIQRTEQGDSAMYLCASSSGQAVNQPQHFGDGTRLSIL.

This chain joins TRBV25-1 and TRBJ1-1, with TRBD1 as a possible D gene (6 bases). V was cut by 4 bases and J by 3 bases, with 9 bases left in between. Germline CDR1 MGHDK, CDR2 SYGVNS. This CDR3 region has 13 residues. The DNA for the CDR3 is TGTGCCAGCAGTGCCCCAGGGGACACTGAAGCTTTCTTT. Translation gives CASSAPGDTEAFF.

The V call is TRBV27, the J call TRBJ1-1; 7 bases fit TRBD1. CDR1 and CDR2 (germline): MNHEY, SMNVEV (reference sequence). The CDR3 runs 15 residues. V was clipped by 5 bases and J by 3 bases; unmatched bases: 9. CDR3 sequence: CASSPRQGGYTEAFF. DNA of the CDR3: TGTGCCAGCAGTCCCCGACAGGGCGGGTACACTGAAGCTTTCTTT.

V is TRBV29-1 and J is TRBJ2-7; no definite D call. CDR3 length: 11 residues. V shed 4 bases and J shed 0 bases, with 4 bases lying between them. CDR1 SQVTM and CDR2 ANQGSEA come from the germline V gene. The CDR3 sequence: CSVGGSYEQYF. Written as DNA, the CDR3 is TGCAGCGTTGGAGGCTCCTACGAGCAGTACTTC.

The chain recombines TRBV7-6 with TRBJ2-1; no firm D call. Trimming took off 2 bases at V and 14 bases at J, with 19 bases between the two ends. Germline-derived CDR1 and CDR2 are SGHVS and FNYEAQ. CDR3 length equals 14 residues. CDR3 coding DNA: TGTGCCAGCAGCTTATCCCCCATTGCGAAGAGTGAGTTCTTC. Amino acid sequence: CASSLSPIAKSEFF.

This clone was found a few times. This chain uses TRBV11-2 with TRBJ1-1; the D gene is possibly TRBD1 (5 bases). The CDR3 spans 13 residues. The germline gives CDR1 SGHAT, CDR2 FQNNGV. V shed 5 bases and J shed 8 bases, with 15 bases lying between them. The CDR3 here is CASSPGGRQEAFF. The CDR3 coding sequence is TGTGCCAGCAGCCCCGGGGGTCGGCAAGAAGCTTTCTTT.

V is TRBV30 and J is TRBJ1-2, with TRBD1 as a possible D gene (6 bases). This CDR3 has 15 amino acids. The germline gives CDR1 GTSNPN, CDR2 SVGIG (reference sequence). Trimming stripped 2 bases from V and 4 bases from J, with 17 bases between. Written as DNA, the CDR3 is TGTGCCTGGAGTCCGGGCAGGGGAAACTTCTATGGCTACACCTTC. Amino acid sequence: CAWSPGRGNFYGYTF.

The chain employs TRBV10-3 and TRBJ2-5; D is possibly TRBD1 (6 bases). CDR3 length: 14 amino acids. The germline V gene encodes CDR1 ENHRY and CDR2 SYGVKD. With 3 bases removed from V and 2 bases from J, the gap between germline ends came to 10 bases. The CDR3 region has the DNA TGTGCCATCAGTGATGGACAGCTACAAGAGACCCAGTACTTC. This encodes CAISDGQLQETQYF.

The CDR3 loop reads CASSVGDRLQETQYF. The CDR3 DNA is TGTGCCAGCAGCGTAGGGGACAGGCTCCAAGAGACCCAGTACTTC. The chain is built from TRBV9 and TRBJ2-5; 8 bases are a match to TRBD1. The CDR3 is 15 residues long. Unmatched junction bases numbered 2, after V lost 0 bases and J lost 1 base. The germline gives CDR1 SGDLS, CDR2 YYNGEE.

Only a few counts were recorded for this clone. This CDR3 reads CASSLAVSSYNSPLHF. The CDR3 bases are TGCGCCAGCAGCTTGGCGGTGAGCTCCTATAATTCACCCCTCCACTTT. The chain employs TRBV5-1 and TRBJ1-6; unclear D gene. V gave up 0 bases and J gave up 0 bases, with 7 bases separating them. Germline values: CDR1 SGHRS, CDR2 YFSETQ. This CDR3 has 16 residues.

The chain joins TRBV4-1 to TRBJ1-1; a possible D gene is TRBD1 (5 bases). Trimming shortened V by 1 base and J by 2 bases, and 14 bases separated the two germline ends. The CDR3 is 16 amino acids. Germline V CDR1 and CDR2: MGHRA, YSYEKL. The CDR3 nucleotides read TGCGCCAGCAGCCAAGTAGTGGTACAGGACAACACTGAAGCTTTCTTT. Protein product: CASSQVVVQDNTEAFF.

This chain joins TRBV27 and TRBJ2-7, with 10 nucleotides matching TRBD2. Germline assignment: CDR1 MNHEY and CDR2 SMNVEV (reference sequence). Unmatched junction bases numbered 1, after V lost 3 bases and J lost 2 bases. There are 14 residues in the CDR3. CDR3 region: CASSFTSGTYEQYF. The CDR3 DNA sequence: TGTGCCAGCAGTTTTACTAGCGGGACCTACGAGCAGTACTTC.

The chain employs TRBV5-1 and TRBJ1-1, with 7 bases that match TRBD1. Trimming cost V 4 bases and J 0 bases; bases outside gene matches: 3. The CDR3 loop spans 14 amino acids. CDR1 and CDR2 (germline): SGHRS, YFSETQ. In DNA form, the CDR3 reads TGCGCCAGCAGCCAGACAGGGATGAACACTGAAGCTTTCTTT. Protein product: CASSQTGMNTEAFF. Full variable domain (missing parts from reference TRBV5-1 and TRBJ1-1): KAGVTQTPRYLIKTRGQQVTLSCSPISGHRSVSWYQQTPGQGLQFLFEYFSETQRNKGNFPGRFSGRQFSNSRSEMNVSTLELGDSALYLCASSQTGMNTEAFFGQGTRLTVV.

V and J are TRBV29-1 and TRBJ2-7; D possibly corresponds to TRBD2 (6 bases). The CDR3 spans 13 residues. V was shortened by 4 bases and J by 1 base, with 11 bases between the two germline ends. Germline CDR1 and CDR2: SQVTM and ANQGSEA. The CDR3 DNA is TGCAGCGTTGGGCAGGGACTTTCCTACGAGCAGTACTTC. It specifies CSVGQGLSYEQYF.

This CDR3 is CASSPSGGAVYNEQFF. CDR3 in DNA: TGTGCCAGCAGTCCAAGCGGGGGGGCCGTCTACAATGAGCAGTTCTTC. The chain uses TRBV6-6 and TRBJ2-1; 10 bases are a match to TRBD2. Germline V lookup: CDR1 MNHNY, CDR2 SVGAGI (reference sequence). This CDR3 region has 16 residues. J gave up 3 bases and V 5 bases, and 7 bases lay outside the gene matches.

The V call is TRBV5-1, the J call TRBJ1-1; D is ambiguous. The germline gives CDR1 SGHRS, CDR2 YFSETQ. This CDR3 is built from 13 residues. V was shortened by 0 bases and J by 1 base, with 4 bases between the two germline ends. The CDR3 is CASSLGRNTEAFF. CDR3 in DNA: TGCGCCAGCAGCTTGGGTCGGAACACTGAAGCTTTCTTT.

The chain uses TRBV7-9 and TRBJ2-7; D unclear. The CDR3 has 13 amino acids. Germline CDR1 SEHNR, CDR2 FQNEAQ (reference sequence). The V gene lost 1 base and the J gene lost 3 bases, with 7 bases spanning the gap. This chain's CDR3 is CASSLDGIYEQYF. The DNA of the CDR3 is TGTGCCAGCAGCTTAGACGGTATCTACGAGCAGTACTTC.

This chain joins TRBV4-1 and TRBJ1-1; D gene ambiguous. Trimming removed 2 bases from V and 4 bases from J, with 14 bases in between. This CDR3 contains 15 residues. The germline V gene has CDR1 MGHRA and CDR2 YSYEKL. The CDR3 DNA is TGCGCCAGCAGCCAATTGGGCTCCGTGGGCACTGAAGCTTTCTTT. It codes for CASSQLGSVGTEAFF.

The chain employs TRBV10-2 and TRBJ2-7, with 8 bases identical to TRBD1. CDR3 length: 14 amino acids. The V segment lost 7 bases and the J segment 0 bases; nucleotides outside the gene matches: 5. Germline CDR1 and CDR2: WSHSY and SAAADI. CDR3 protein: CASTRTGHSYEQYF. The CDR3 DNA reads TGCGCCAGCACCAGGACAGGGCACTCCTACGAGCAGTACTTC.